The source of this TCR beta chain is a study of PD-1 blockade in classical Hodgkin lymphoma. Points from the study as a whole: It was CD4+ TCR diversity, not CD8+, that rose significantly by C4D1. Baseline TCR diversity was reportedly lower in newly diagnosed patients than in healthy donors. It was reported as lower still in relapsed/refractory patients.

In germline, CDR1 is SGHTA, CDR2 FQGNSA. The V segment lost 3 bases and the J segment 1 base; nucleotides outside the gene matches: 3. CDR3 length: 15 amino acids. As regards this clone: Its antigen is not known.

Brentuximab vedotin exposure varied among the patients, all of whom had relapsed after autologous stem cell transplantation. Best responses fell into complete response, partial response or progressive disease. Generated by immunoSEQ multiplex PCR, the TCRdb table keeps only in-frame clones and is missing some. The table shows about 58,000 clones, with roughly 90% occurring only once. The clonotype was recovered from a human donor with classical Hodgkin lymphoma. The rearrangement joins TRBV7-2 to TRBJ1-2; 9 nucleotides line up with TRBD1. The input for sequencing was peripheral blood mononuclear cells (PBMCs), taken before the second cycle of nivolumab. In DNA, the CDR3 is TGTGCCAGCAGCTTGGGACAGGGTATTAACTATGGCTACACCTTC. This codes for CASSLGQGINYGYTF.